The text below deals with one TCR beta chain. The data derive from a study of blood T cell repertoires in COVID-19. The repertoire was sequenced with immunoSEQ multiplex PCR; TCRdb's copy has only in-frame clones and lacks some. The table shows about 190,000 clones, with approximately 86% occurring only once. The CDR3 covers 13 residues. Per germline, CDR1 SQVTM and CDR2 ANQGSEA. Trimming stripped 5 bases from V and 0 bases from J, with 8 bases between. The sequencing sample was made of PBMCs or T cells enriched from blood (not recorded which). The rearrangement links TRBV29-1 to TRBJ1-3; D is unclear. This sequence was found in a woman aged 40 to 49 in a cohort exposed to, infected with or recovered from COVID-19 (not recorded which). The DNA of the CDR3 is TGCAGCGTTTTCTATTCCTCTGGAAACACCATATATTTT. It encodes CSVFYSSGNTIYF. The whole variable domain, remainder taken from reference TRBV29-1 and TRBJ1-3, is SAVISQKPSRDICQRGTSLTIQCQVDSQVTMMFWYRQQPGQSLTLIATANQGSEATYESGFVIDKFPISRPNLTFSTLTVSNMSPEDSSIYLCSVFYSSGNTIYFGEGSWLTVV.